A selection of T cell receptor beta chains follows, all from one sample in a study of PD-L1 blockade in urothelial cancer. Profiling relied on immunoSEQ multiplex PCR, and the TCRdb table lists in-frame clones only, not all of them. The data show more than 45,000 clones, with 82% seen just once and more than 1.5% held by the top ten. The specimen was PBMCs, collected around atezolizumab (anti-PD-L1) treatment. The origin of the receptors is a man aged 50 to 59 with urothelial cancer. Both conserved end residues are part of each CDR3. The D gene is left open where the match is weak. Expanded clones are given a class, and other clones once, few, many or no size at all.

TRBJ1-5,.,.,TRBV28,13,CASSRQGNQPQHF
TRBJ1-1,.,.,TRBV4-1,19,CASSQELGDRAYLNTEAFF
TRBJ1-5,.,.,TRBV6-1,14,CASSAEISNQPQHF
TRBJ1-4,TRBD1,.,TRBV30,14,CAWSVGTGAEKLFF
TRBJ2-3,TRBD2,.,TRBV7-9,18,CASSSVPGLAGVSDTQYF
TRBJ1-1,.,once,TRBV15,15,CATSKRGQGNTEAFF
TRBJ1-2,TRBD1,.,TRBV4-1,15,CASSPTRGENYGYTF
TRBJ2-3,.,.,TRBV29-1,12,CSAPSGTDTQYF
TRBJ1-3,.,once,TRBV5-5,14,CASSLGQTPDTIYF
TRBJ1-2,.,.,TRBV5-4,15,CASSSLAGTSGGYTF
TRBJ1-2,TRBD1,.,TRBV18,13,CASSPDRVDGYTF
TRBJ2-1,.,.,TRBV14,11,CASSLNNEQFF
TRBJ2-1,TRBD2,.,TRBV9,15,CASSVGSGSENEQFF
TRBJ2-7,TRBD2,.,TRBV5-4,15,CASSSGLAGSYEQYF
TRBJ2-5,.,.,TRBV28,15,CASGEVGRGGETQYF
TRBJ1-2,TRBD1,.,TRBV11-2,15,CASSVTGLANYGYTF
TRBJ1-3,.,.,TRBV14,16,CASSHYPEFSGNTIYF